Below, 26 T cell receptor beta chains from the same sample are listed, as sequenced in a study of T cells in localized non-small cell lung cancer. Sequencing used immunoSEQ multiplex PCR; TCRdb keeps in-frame clones, though not all of them. The repertoire has some 900 clones, over 15% of them found once; the top ten carry about 20%. Sequencing used normal lung tissue next to the tumor, obtained before any cancer treatment. The receptors shown here come from a male donor aged 60 or older with stage II squamous cell lung carcinoma.

The rearrangement links TRBV11-3 to TRBJ2-2; D may be TRBD1 or TRBD2 (5 bases each). Per the germline V gene, CDR1 is SGHNT and CDR2 is YENEEA. Deletions cut 2 bases from V and 7 bases from J, with 11 bases between. The CDR3 is 14 residues long. The CDR3: CASSLQGVGGELFF. CDR3 nucleotide sequence: TGTGCCAGCAGCTTACAGGGAGTAGGCGGGGAGCTGTTTTTT.

By sample fraction, this clone is medium-sized. This chain joins TRBV9 and TRBJ2-3; maybe TRBD2 (5 bases). The V gene lost 4 bases and the J gene lost 0 bases, with 18 bases spanning the gap. This CDR3 spans 17 amino acids. The germline CDR1 and CDR2 sequences are SGDLS and YYNGEE. This CDR3 is CASSLGAATLSTDTQYF. The CDR3 DNA sequence: TGTGCCAGCAGCTTGGGAGCGGCAACCCTTAGCACAGATACGCAGTATTTT.

Regarding this clone: A read error may produce the germline difference seen at one junction end. V is TRBV6-1 and J is TRBJ1-4; TRBD1 aligns across 11 bases. The V gene's germline CDR1 is MNHNS and CDR2 SASEGT. This CDR3 contains 16 residues. This chain's CDR3 is CAISEGQGALGEKLFF. CDR3 sequence (DNA): TGTGCCATCAGTGAAGGACAGGGGGCTTTGGGTGAAAAACTGTTTTTT.

The chain joins TRBV2 to TRBJ2-7, with D possibly being TRBD2 (6 bases). This CDR3 region has 15 residues. From germline, CDR1 is SNHLY and CDR2 FYNNEI. V shed 3 bases and J shed 3 bases, with 15 bases lying between them. The CDR3 reads CASSESSGYNYEQYF. DNA for the CDR3: TGTGCCAGCAGTGAGTCCAGCGGGTATAACTACGAGCAGTACTTC.

This clone was counted a few times. The rearrangement links TRBV10-3 to TRBJ2-5, with 7 bases aligning to TRBD1. Germline loops: CDR1 ENHRY, CDR2 SYGVKD. This CDR3 contains 16 residues. The V and J ends lost 2 bases and 5 bases, in that order; junction bases with no gene match: 11. DNA of the CDR3: TGTGCCATCAGTGAGAACACAGGGGACCTGTCCGAGACCCAGTACTTC. Its protein product is CAISENTGDLSETQYF.

By sample share, this clone is large. The V and J genes are TRBV9 and TRBJ2-7; tentatively, D is TRBD1 (5 bases). The germline V and J ends were trimmed by 4 bases and 6 bases, with 11 bases remaining between them. The CDR3 sequence is 12 residues long. Germline V lookup: CDR1 SGDLS, CDR2 YYNGEE. CDR3 residues: CASSSGSSEQYF. CDR3 coding DNA: TGTGCCAGCAGCTCAGGGTCGAGCGAGCAGTACTTC.

This clone was observed a handful of times. The rearrangement joins TRBV6-8 to TRBJ2-2; D unresolved. The V gene's germline CDR1 is MNHGY and CDR2 SAAAGT. V dropped 5 bases and J dropped 8 bases, with 15 bases sitting between them. The CDR3 has 14 amino acids. The chain's CDR3 is CASSDVFDVGELFF. The CDR3 coding sequence is TGTGCCAGCAGTGACGTTTTTGACGTTGGGGAGCTGTTTTTT.

This clone was seen more than once but under ten times. The genes are TRBV10-3 and TRBJ2-3, with D hard to call. The CDR3 is 14 residues long. From germline, CDR1 is ENHRY and CDR2 SYGVKD. Trimming cost V 0 bases and J 5 bases, with 9 bases left between them. The CDR3 sequence: CAISESIGRDTQYF. For the CDR3, the DNA is TGTGCCATCAGTGAGTCTATAGGGCGAGATACGCAGTATTTT.

This sequence joins TRBV28 and TRBJ2-3; D remains unclear. V was pared by 6 bases and J by 0 bases, with 13 bases between. Germline V gene data show CDR1 as MDHEN and CDR2 as SYDVKM. This CDR3 spans 15 amino acids. The CDR3 DNA sequence: TGTGCCAGCAGACGACTTGGCGGTAGCACAGATACGCAGTATTTT. This gives the protein CASRRLGGSTDTQYF.

This sequence joins TRBV19 and TRBJ1-4; unclear D gene. CDR1 and CDR2 from the germline V gene are LNHDA and SQIVND (reference sequence). The CDR3 contains 16 residues. V lost 4 bases and J lost 0, with 12 bases in between. The CDR3 coding sequence is TGTGCCAGTAGTACATCTTACACTGCAACTAATGAAAAACTGTTTTTT. Translating it yields CASSTSYTATNEKLFF.

By its share, this clone is medium-sized. The CDR3 is CASSLDSPIEGTVNQPQHF. In nucleotides, the CDR3 is TGTGCCAGCAGCTTAGATTCCCCAATAGAGGGAACCGTCAATCAGCCCCAGCATTTT. The chain is built from TRBV11-3 and TRBJ1-5; D uncertain. V was shortened by 0 bases and J by 3 bases, with 21 bases between the two germline ends. Per germline, CDR1 SGHNT and CDR2 YENEEA. This CDR3 region has 19 residues.

This clone was observed a handful of times. The V and J genes are TRBV9 and TRBJ1-1, with D hard to call. The germline V gene encodes CDR1 SGDLS and CDR2 YYNGEE. The CDR3 runs to 14 residues. V was pared by 4 bases and J by 6 bases, with 16 bases between. The CDR3 protein is CASSFRASRPEAFF. Here the CDR3 DNA reads TGTGCCAGCAGCTTTCGCGCGAGTAGACCTGAAGCTTTCTTT.

The CDR3 DNA sequence: TGTGCCAGCAGATACAGTTCCTACGAGCAGTACTTC. Protein: CASRYSSYEQYF. The rearrangement uses TRBV6-8 and TRBJ2-7; D unclear. The V end was cut by 6 bases, the J end by 1 base, with 7 bases between. The CDR3 totals 12 residues. The V gene's germline CDR1 is MNHGY and CDR2 SAAAGT.

This clone is categorized as large. This chain joins TRBV9 and TRBJ1-1; D is unresolved. V was pared by 0 bases and J by 5 bases, with 11 bases between. Germline-derived CDR1 and CDR2 are SGDLS and YYNGEE. The CDR3 runs 14 residues. The CDR3 DNA reads TGTGCCAGCAGCGTAGGGCAGTATGGGACTGAAGCTTTCTTT. It is translated as CASSVGQYGTEAFF.

The gene calls are TRBV25-1 and TRBJ1-2; D might be TRBD1 (6 bases). The CDR3 spans 14 residues. Trimming left V 1 base short and J 6 bases short, with 12 bases between. Germline V lookup: CDR1 MGHDK, CDR2 SYGVNS. The CDR3: CASSEFGGLNGYTF. The CDR3, as DNA: TGTGCCAGCAGTGAATTTGGGGGGCTAAATGGCTACACCTTC.

This CDR3 reads CAWMISRGLGGETQYF. The CDR3 DNA sequence: TGTGCCTGGATGATCTCCAGGGGTTTGGGCGGGGAGACCCAGTACTTC. The chain recombines TRBV30 with TRBJ2-5, with D possibly matching TRBD1 (6 bases). The CDR3 runs to 16 residues. Per the germline V gene, CDR1 is GTSNPN and CDR2 is SVGIG (reference sequence). V was shortened by 4 bases and J by 5 bases, with 23 bases between the two germline ends.

The chain is built from TRBV6-8 and TRBJ2-1; D is ambiguous. The germline gives CDR1 MNHGY, CDR2 SAAAGT. The CDR3 extends over 16 amino acids. V was pared by 5 bases and J by 0 bases, with 14 bases between. In DNA form, the CDR3 reads TGTGCCAGCAGTGACCTTCAGCGAAGCTCCTACAATGAGCAGTTCTTC. Amino acid sequence: CASSDLQRSSYNEQFF.

V usage is TRBV9 and J usage is TRBJ2-7; 7 positions agree with TRBD1. Germline V gives CDR1 SGDLS, CDR2 YYNGEE. V shed 2 bases and J 6 bases; nucleotides not matched to a gene: 14. This CDR3 comprises 16 residues. CDR3 sequence: CASSVWDGTEPAEQYF. The DNA for the CDR3 is TGTGCCAGCAGCGTGTGGGACGGGACAGAGCCCGCCGAGCAGTACTTC.

By sample fraction, this clone is medium-sized. V usage is TRBV11-3 and J usage is TRBJ2-6; D is possibly TRBD2 (5 bases). V lost 5 bases and J lost 0, with 14 bases in between. The CDR3 is 17 residues long. In germline, CDR1 is SGHNT, CDR2 YENEEA. The CDR3 nucleotides are TGTGCCAGCAGCCCGGGCGGGCTTCGCTCTGGGGCCAACGTCCTGACTTTC. Protein: CASSPGGLRSGANVLTF.

V is TRBV19 and J is TRBJ2-1, with 11 bases that match TRBD1. This CDR3 comprises 17 residues. J was trimmed by 5 bases and V by 3 bases; bases with no gene match: 9. CDR1 and CDR2 (germline): LNHDA, SQIVND (reference sequence). CDR3 sequence (DNA): TGTGCCAGTAGTATCCTACCCGGGACAGGGGGTCACAATGAGCAGTTCTTC. Encoded protein: CASSILPGTGGHNEQFF.

This clone turned up a few times. V usage is TRBV19 and J usage is TRBJ2-1, with 8 bases fitting TRBD2. CDR1 is LNHDA and CDR2 is SQIVND in the germline V gene (reference sequence). Trimming took 0 bases from V and 9 from J; bases not matched to a gene: 10. CDR3 length: 16 residues. As DNA, the CDR3 is TGTGCCAGTAGTATAGAGGCGGCGGGAGGCCTAGGTGAGCAGTTCTTC. Its translation: CASSIEAAGGLGEQFF. Full variable domain (outside the CDR3, taken from reference TRBV19 and TRBJ2-1): DGGITQSPKYLFRKEGQNVTLSCEQNLNHDAMYWYRQDPGQGLRLIYYSQIVNDFQKGDIAEGYSVSREKKESFPLTVTSAQKNPTAFYLCASSIEAAGGLGEQFFGPGTRLTVL.

The sample holds a few counts of this clone. The V call is TRBV28, the J call TRBJ2-2, with D maybe TRBD1 (5 bases). From germline, CDR1 is MDHEN and CDR2 SYDVKM. This CDR3 is 14 amino acids long. Trimming stripped 5 bases from V and 6 bases from J, with 13 bases between. The CDR3: CASSRTMKPGELFF. The CDR3 DNA reads as TGTGCCAGCAGTAGGACAATGAAACCCGGGGAGCTGTTTTTT.

This clone came up a few times. The chain combines TRBV11-3 with TRBJ2-7; 12 bases align to TRBD2. After removal of 4 bases from V and 0 bases from J, the junction contained 4 bases not matched to a gene. CDR1 and CDR2 from the germline V gene are SGHNT and YENEEA. The CDR3 is made up of 16 amino acids. CDR3 sequence (DNA): TGTGCCAGCAGCTCCGGGACTAGCGGGTACTCCTACGAGCAGTACTTC. This translates into CASSSGTSGYSYEQYF. Variable domain in full (rest from reference TRBV11-3 and TRBJ2-7): EAGVVQSPRYKIIEKKQPVAFWCNPISGHNTLYWYLQNLGQGPELLIRYENEEAVDDSQLPKDRFSAERLKGVDSTLKIQPAELGDSAVYLCASSSGTSGYSYEQYFGPGTRLTVT.

The chain employs TRBV19 and TRBJ1-5; D gene unclear. Trimming took off 1 base at V and 7 bases at J, with 8 bases between the two ends. The germline CDR1 and CDR2 sequences are LNHDA and SQIVND (reference sequence). The CDR3 contains 13 residues. For the CDR3, the DNA is TGTGCCAGTAGTATAGTCGAACGGCAGCCCCAGCATTTT. Amino acids: CASSIVERQPQHF.

This clone is large within its sample. This chain joins TRBV6-8 and TRBJ2-7; TRBD1 might be the D (6 bases). This CDR3 is 14 amino acids long. Per the germline V gene, CDR1 is MNHGY and CDR2 is SAAAGT. V was shortened by 0 bases and J by 4 bases, with 10 bases between the two germline ends. The DNA for the CDR3 is TGTGCCAGCAGTTACTCGCCGGACAGTTACGAGCAGTACTTC. It specifies CASSYSPDSYEQYF.

The rearrangement uses TRBV6-8 and TRBJ1-1; the D is unclear. V was clipped by 5 bases and J by 6 bases, with 13 bases between them. This CDR3 has 13 residues. Germline V gene lookup returns CDR1 MNHGY and CDR2 SAAAGT. The CDR3 protein is CASSNRRQAEAFF. The CDR3 nucleotides are TGTGCCAGCAGTAATAGACGGCAGGCTGAAGCTTTCTTT.